This TCR beta chain appears in the sequencing data of a study of T cells in tumors after PD-1 blockade. Looking at the study overall: Excluded were patients with checkpoint blockade, immunosuppressants, or radiotherapy or other anti-cancer therapy within 4 weeks. Daily vismodegib 150 mg continued in a subset of anti-PD-1-treated patients.

Trimming stripped 3 bases from V and 6 bases from J, with 12 bases between. The germline gives CDR1 MGHRA, CDR2 YSYEKL. The CDR3 has 15 amino acids. TCRdb's table, derived via immunoSEQ multiplex PCR, lists solely in-frame clones and lacks some. The sample holds around 51,000 clones, approximately 81% seen once. Specimen: PBMCs, collected before anti-PD-1 treatment. The V call is TRBV4-1, the J call TRBJ1-6, with D perhaps TRBD1 (6 bases). The sequence was collected from a human donor with basal cell carcinoma. CDR3 loop: CASSHPGHRNSPLHF. CDR3 sequence (DNA): TGCGCCAGCAGCCACCCGGGACACCGTAATTCACCCCTCCACTTT.